This T cell receptor beta chain was documented in a study of T cell repertoires in cytomegalovirus infection. Background on the study: Indicated by public TCR beta signatures were CMV infection and matching HLA type. Regarding the study as a whole: HLA-C-restricted TCR beta clonotypes specific for CMV led the ex vivo response. Identification of carriers of CMV plus the relevant HLA was achieved through cumulative public TCR beta family frequency.

A single record per CDR3 protein comes from TCRdb applying MiXCR to the reads. The sample yields 300,000 or so distinct CDR3 sequences, more than 20% seen once. Worth noting for this clonotype: Its antigen is unknown.

The clonotype comes from a human donor in good health (CMV status not recorded). Some clones in this sample may be carry-over from other donors' samples. The sequenced sample was PBMCs.

The CDR3 protein is CAWSQGANQPQHF. The CDR3 DNA sequence: TGTGCCTGGAGTCAGGGGGCGAATCAGCCCCAGCATTTT. This rearrangement joins TRBV30 to TRBJ1-5, with TRBD1 matching 8 bases. Germline CDR1 GTSNPN, CDR2 SVGIG (reference sequence). This CDR3 is built from 13 residues. Trimming at V came to 2 bases and at J to 4 bases, leaving 1 base not matched to a gene.